This TCR beta chain was captured in a study of blood T cell repertoires in COVID-19. The CDR3 consists of 15 residues. Trimming removed 3 bases from V and 1 base from J, with 11 bases in between. Germline assignment: CDR1 KGHSH and CDR2 LQKENI. The table came from immunoSEQ multiplex PCR; TCRdb's copy has only in-frame clones and leaves some out. This sample yields some 64,000 clones, of which around 77% are seen a single time; less than 25% belongs to the top ten. The receptor's source is a man older than 75 with active or convalescent COVID-19. The source material was peripheral blood. The chain is built from TRBV18 and TRBJ2-3; D is perhaps TRBD1 (5 bases). The CDR3 sequence: CASSPMGLGTDTQYF. The CDR3 nucleotides read TGTGCCAGCTCACCGATGGGGCTCGGCACAGATACGCAGTATTTT.